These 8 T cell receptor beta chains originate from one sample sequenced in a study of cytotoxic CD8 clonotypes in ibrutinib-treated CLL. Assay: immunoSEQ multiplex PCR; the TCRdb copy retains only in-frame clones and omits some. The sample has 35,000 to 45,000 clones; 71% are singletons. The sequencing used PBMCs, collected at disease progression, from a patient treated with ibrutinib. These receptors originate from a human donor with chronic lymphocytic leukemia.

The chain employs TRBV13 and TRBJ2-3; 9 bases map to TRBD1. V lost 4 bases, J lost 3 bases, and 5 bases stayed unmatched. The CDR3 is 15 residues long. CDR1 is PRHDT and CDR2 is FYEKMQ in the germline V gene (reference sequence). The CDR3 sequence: CASSSWDRETDTQYF. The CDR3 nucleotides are TGTGCCAGCAGCTCCTGGGACAGGGAAACAGATACGCAGTATTTT.

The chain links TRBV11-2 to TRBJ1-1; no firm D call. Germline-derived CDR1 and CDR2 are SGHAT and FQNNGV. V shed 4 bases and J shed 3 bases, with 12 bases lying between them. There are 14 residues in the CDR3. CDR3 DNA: TGTGCCAGCAGCTCCCTGTTGAGTTACACTGAAGCTTTCTTT. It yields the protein CASSSLLSYTEAFF.

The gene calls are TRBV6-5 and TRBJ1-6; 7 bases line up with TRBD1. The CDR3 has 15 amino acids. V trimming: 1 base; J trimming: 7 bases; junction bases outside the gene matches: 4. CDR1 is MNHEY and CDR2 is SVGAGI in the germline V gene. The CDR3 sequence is CASSYYRQGNSPLHF. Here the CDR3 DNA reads TGTGCCAGCAGTTACTATAGACAGGGCAATTCACCCCTCCACTTT.

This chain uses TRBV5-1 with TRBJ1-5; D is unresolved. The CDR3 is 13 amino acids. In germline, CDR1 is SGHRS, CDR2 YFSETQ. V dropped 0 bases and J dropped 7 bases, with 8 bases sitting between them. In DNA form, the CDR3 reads TGCGCCAGCAGCTTGGTGGGTGACCAGCCCCAGCATTTT. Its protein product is CASSLVGDQPQHF.

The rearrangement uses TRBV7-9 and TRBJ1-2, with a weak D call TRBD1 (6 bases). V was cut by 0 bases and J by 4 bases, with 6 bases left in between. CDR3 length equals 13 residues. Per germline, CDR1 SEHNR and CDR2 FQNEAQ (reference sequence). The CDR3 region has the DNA TGTGCCAGCAGCTTAGCCAGGGGCTATGGCTACACCTTC. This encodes CASSLARGYGYTF.

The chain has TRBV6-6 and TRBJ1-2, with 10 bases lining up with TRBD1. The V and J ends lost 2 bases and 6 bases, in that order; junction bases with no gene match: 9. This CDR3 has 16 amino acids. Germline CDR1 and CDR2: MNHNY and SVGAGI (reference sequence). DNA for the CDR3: TGTGCCAGCAGTTACCCCAAGGGGACAGGGGCGAATGGCTACACCTTC. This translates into CASSYPKGTGANGYTF.

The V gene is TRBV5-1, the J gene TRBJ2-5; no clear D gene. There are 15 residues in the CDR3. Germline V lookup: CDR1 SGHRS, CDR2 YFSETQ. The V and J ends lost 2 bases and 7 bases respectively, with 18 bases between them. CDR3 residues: CASSLGLSSLGTQYF. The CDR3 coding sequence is TGCGCCAGCAGCTTAGGCCTGAGCTCATTGGGGACCCAGTACTTC. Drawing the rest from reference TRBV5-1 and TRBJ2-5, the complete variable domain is KAGVTQTPRYLIKTRGQQVTLSCSPISGHRSVSWYQQTPGQGLQFLFEYFSETQRNKGNFPGRFSGRQFSNSRSEMNVSTLELGDSALYLCASSLGLSSLGTQYFGPGTRLLVL.

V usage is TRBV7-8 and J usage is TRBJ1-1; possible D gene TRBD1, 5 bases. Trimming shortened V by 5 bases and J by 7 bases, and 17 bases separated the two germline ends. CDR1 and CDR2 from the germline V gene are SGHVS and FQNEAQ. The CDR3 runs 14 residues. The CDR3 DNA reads TGTGCCAGCAGCCCCGGGGCCCAAGCGAATGAAGCTTTCTTT. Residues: CASSPGAQANEAFF.